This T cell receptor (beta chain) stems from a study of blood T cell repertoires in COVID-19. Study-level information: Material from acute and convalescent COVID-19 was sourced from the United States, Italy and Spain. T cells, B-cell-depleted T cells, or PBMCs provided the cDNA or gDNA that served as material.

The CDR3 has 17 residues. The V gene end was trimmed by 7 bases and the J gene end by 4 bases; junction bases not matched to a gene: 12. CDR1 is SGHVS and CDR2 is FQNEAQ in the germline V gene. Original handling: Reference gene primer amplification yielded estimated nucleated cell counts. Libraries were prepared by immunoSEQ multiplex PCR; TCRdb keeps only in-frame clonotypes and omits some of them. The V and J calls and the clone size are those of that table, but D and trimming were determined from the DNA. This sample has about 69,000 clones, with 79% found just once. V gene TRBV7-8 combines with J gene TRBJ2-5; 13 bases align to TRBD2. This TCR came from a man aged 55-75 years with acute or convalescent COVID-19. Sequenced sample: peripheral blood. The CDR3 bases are TGTGCCAGCAACCCACGATGGACTAGCGGGGGAGCAGAGACCCAGTACTTC. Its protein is CASNPRWTSGGAETQYF.